This T cell receptor beta chain stems from a study of T cells after yellow fever vaccination. Study-wide background: SMART-Seq v4 Ultra Low Input prepared libraries from low-cell fractions.

Study observations and caveats: Post-booster reappearance was seen for most primary-vaccination clones (around 96% CD4, 85% to 90% CD8).

In the case of this clonotype: Its antigen is still unknown.

TCRdb independently ran MiXCR on the 5' RACE reads; one entry per CDR3 protein. The data contain 300,000 to 350,000 distinct CDR3 sequences, 3.5% to 4.5% of them singletons. V shed 8 bases and J shed 0 bases, with 8 bases lying between them. This CDR3 comprises 14 residues. The TCR was taken from a man aged 18 to 29 who received the YFV17D yellow fever vaccine. V gene TRBV12-3 or TRBV12-4 combines with J gene TRBJ2-6; D may be TRBD2 (5 bases). The sample consisted of PBMCs, taken 15 days after the yellow fever booster vaccination. The CDR3 region has the DNA TGTGCCAGCTTCCGGGACTCTGGGGCCAACGTCCTGACTTTC. Its translation is CASFRDSGANVLTF.